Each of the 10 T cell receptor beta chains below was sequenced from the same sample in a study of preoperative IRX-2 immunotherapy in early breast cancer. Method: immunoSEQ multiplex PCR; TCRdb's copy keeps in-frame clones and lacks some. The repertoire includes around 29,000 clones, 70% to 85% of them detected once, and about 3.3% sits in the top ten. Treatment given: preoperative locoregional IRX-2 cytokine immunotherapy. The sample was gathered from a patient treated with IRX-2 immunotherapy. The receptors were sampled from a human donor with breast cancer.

The DNA for the CDR3 is TGTGCCAGCAGTCCCAGGGCCCGAGACACAGATACGCAGTATTTT. It codes for CASSPRARDTDTQYF. The rearrangement links TRBV6-8 to TRBJ2-3, with a tentative D call TRBD1 (5 bases). CDR3 length: 15 residues. CDR1 and CDR2 from the germline V gene are MNHGY and SAAAGT. V was pared by 5 bases and J by 2 bases, with 14 bases between.

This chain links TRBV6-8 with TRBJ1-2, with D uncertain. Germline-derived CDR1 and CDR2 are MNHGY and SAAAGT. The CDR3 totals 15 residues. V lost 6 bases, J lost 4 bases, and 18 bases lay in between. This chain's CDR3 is CASRPTRPGTYGYTF. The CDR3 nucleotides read TGTGCCAGCAGACCCACACGGCCCGGCACCTATGGCTACACCTTC.

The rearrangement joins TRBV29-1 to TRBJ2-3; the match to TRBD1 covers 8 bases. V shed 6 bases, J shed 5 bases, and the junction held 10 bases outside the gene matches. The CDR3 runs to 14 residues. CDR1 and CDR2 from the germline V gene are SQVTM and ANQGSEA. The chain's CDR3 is CSVESGGEGDTQYF. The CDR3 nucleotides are TGCAGCGTAGAATCAGGGGGCGAGGGAGATACGCAGTATTTT.

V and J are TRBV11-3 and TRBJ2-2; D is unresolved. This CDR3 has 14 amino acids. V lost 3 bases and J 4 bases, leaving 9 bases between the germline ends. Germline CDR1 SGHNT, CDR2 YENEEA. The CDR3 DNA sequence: TGTGCCAGCAGCTTTAGGTGGGGCACCGGGGAGCTGTTTTTT. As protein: CASSFRWGTGELFF.

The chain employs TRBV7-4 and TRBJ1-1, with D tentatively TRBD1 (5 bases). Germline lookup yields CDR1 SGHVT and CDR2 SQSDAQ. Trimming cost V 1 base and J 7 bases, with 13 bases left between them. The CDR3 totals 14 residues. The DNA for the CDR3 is TGTGCCAGCAGCTTAGGGGAGGACAACCGTGAAGCTTTCTTT. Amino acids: CASSLGEDNREAFF.

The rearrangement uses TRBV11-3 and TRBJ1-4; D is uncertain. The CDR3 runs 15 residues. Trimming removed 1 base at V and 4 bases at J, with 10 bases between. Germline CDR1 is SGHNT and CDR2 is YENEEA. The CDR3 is CASSLGVEDNEKLFF. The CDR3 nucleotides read TGTGCCAGCAGCTTAGGGGTGGAGGATAATGAAAAACTGTTTTTT.

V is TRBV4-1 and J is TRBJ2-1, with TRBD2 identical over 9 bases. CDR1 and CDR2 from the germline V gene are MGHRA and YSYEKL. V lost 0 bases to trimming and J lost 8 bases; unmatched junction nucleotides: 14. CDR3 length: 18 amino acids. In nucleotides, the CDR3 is TGCGCCAGCAGCCAAGAACTAGCGGGTGTTGGGGTTAGCGATGAGCAGTTCTTC. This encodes CASSQELAGVGVSDEQFF.

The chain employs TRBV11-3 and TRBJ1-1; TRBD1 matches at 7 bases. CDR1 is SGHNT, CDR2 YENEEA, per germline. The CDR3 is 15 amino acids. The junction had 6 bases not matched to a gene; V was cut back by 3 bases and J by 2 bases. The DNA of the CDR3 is TGTGCCAGCAGCTTCAGACAGGGACCAAACACTGAAGCTTTCTTT. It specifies CASSFRQGPNTEAFF.

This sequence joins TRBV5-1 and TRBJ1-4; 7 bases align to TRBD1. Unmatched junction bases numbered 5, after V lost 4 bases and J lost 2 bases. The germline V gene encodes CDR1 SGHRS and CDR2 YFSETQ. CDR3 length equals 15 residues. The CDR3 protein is CASSALTGTNEKLFF. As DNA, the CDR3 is TGCGCCAGCAGCGCCTTGACAGGGACTAATGAAAAACTGTTTTTT. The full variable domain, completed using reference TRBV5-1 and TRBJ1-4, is KAGVTQTPRYLIKTRGQQVTLSCSPISGHRSVSWYQQTPGQGLQFLFEYFSETQRNKGNFPGRFSGRQFSNSRSEMNVSTLELGDSALYLCASSALTGTNEKLFFGSGTQLSVL.

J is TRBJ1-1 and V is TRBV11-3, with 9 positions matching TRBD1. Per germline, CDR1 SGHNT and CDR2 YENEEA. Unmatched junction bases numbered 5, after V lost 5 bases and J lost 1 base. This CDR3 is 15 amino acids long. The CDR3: CASSPTTGGNTEAFF. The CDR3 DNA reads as TGTGCCAGCAGCCCCACGACAGGGGGGAACACTGAAGCTTTCTTT. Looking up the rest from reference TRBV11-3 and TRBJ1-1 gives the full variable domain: EAGVVQSPRYKIIEKKQPVAFWCNPISGHNTLYWYLQNLGQGPELLIRYENEEAVDDSQLPKDRFSAERLKGVDSTLKIQPAELGDSAVYLCASSPTTGGNTEAFFGQGTRLTVV.